The 22 T cell receptor beta chains below come from one sample, sequenced in a study of shared clonotypes between healthy human individuals. CD45RO negativity and positive selection for CCR7 defined naive CD8 cells, a population that excluded terminally differentiated effector memory CD45RA+ cells. Here immunoSEQ multiplex PCR was the method, and the copy in TCRdb shows in-frame clones only, minus some. Of around 2,100,000 clones listed, about 95% are singletons. Sequenced sample: naive CD8+ T cells sorted from blood. The source is a man between 18 and 29 years old in good health.

For this clone: The sample contains more than one DNA sequence encoding this CDR3. This sequence joins TRBV6-1 and TRBJ2-7; 10 bases are a match to TRBD1. The J segment lost 4 bases and the V segment lost 3 bases, leaving 6 bases of the junction unmatched. The CDR3 consists of 15 residues. CDR1 and CDR2 (germline): MNHNS, SASEGT. CDR3 in amino acids: CASSEGQGTGYEQYF. The CDR3 nucleotides are TGTGCCAGCAGTGAGGGACAGGGGACGGGTTACGAGCAGTACTTC.

The V and J genes are TRBV4-1 and TRBJ2-6; 9 nucleotides line up with TRBD1. With 4 bases clipped from V and 1 base from J, the junction kept 5 bases outside the gene matches. The germline gives CDR1 MGHRA, CDR2 YSYEKL. The CDR3 sequence is 17 residues long. CDR3 sequence (DNA): TGCGCCAGCAGCCTAAGACAGGGGGAATCTGGGGCCAACGTCCTGACTTTC. Amino acid sequence: CASSLRQGESGANVLTF.

V is TRBV23-1 and J is TRBJ2-1; D gene unclear. TRBV23-1 is placed among ORFs of uncertain function. The CDR3 is made up of 12 amino acids. Trimming took 0 bases from V and 10 from J, leaving 7 bases between them. The CDR3 loop reads CASSQSGQEQFF. For the CDR3, the DNA is TGCGCCAGCAGTCAATCGGGTCAGGAGCAGTTCTTC.

In nucleotides, the CDR3 is TGTGCCAGCAGTTTTTCAGGGACCCTCCCCTACGAGCAGTACTTC. Protein: CASSFSGTLPYEQYF. The rearrangement uses TRBV27 and TRBJ2-7; D assignment may be TRBD1 or TRBD2 (5 bases each). V was pared by 3 bases and J by 2 bases, with 14 bases between. The V gene's germline CDR1 is MNHEY and CDR2 SMNVEV (reference sequence). The length of the CDR3 is 15 residues.

The chain has TRBV5-4 and TRBJ2-5; TRBD2 matches 12 bases. After removal of 4 bases from V and 2 bases from J, the junction contained 6 bases not matched to a gene. CDR3 length: 16 residues. Germline CDR1 and CDR2: SGHNT and YYREEE (reference sequence). The CDR3, as DNA: TGTGCCAGCAGCCCACCTGGACTAGCGGGGCAAGAGACCCAGTACTTC. It specifies CASSPPGLAGQETQYF.

CDR3 sequence: CASSARQSTGELFF. As DNA, the CDR3 is TGTGCCAGTAGTGCCCGGCAGAGCACCGGGGAGCTGTTTTTT. The J gene is TRBJ2-2, the V gene TRBV19; D unclear. Per germline, CDR1 LNHDA and CDR2 SQIVND (reference sequence). Trimming shortened V by 5 bases and J by 4 bases, and 11 bases separated the two germline ends. This CDR3 comprises 14 residues.

This clone was recorded only once. V gene TRBV11-2 combines with J gene TRBJ1-6; D not certain. V gave up 6 bases and J gave up 0 bases, with 12 bases separating them. Germline V gives CDR1 SGHAT, CDR2 FQNNGV. The CDR3 runs to 16 residues. The CDR3 region is CASRLGPSSYNSPLHF. Here the CDR3 DNA reads TGTGCCAGCAGACTTGGACCTAGCTCCTATAATTCACCCCTCCACTTT. The complete variable domain, with remaining parts taken from reference TRBV11-2 and TRBJ1-6, reads EAGVAQSPRYKIIEKRQSVAFWCNPISGHATLYWYQQILGQGPKLLIQFQNNGVVDDSQLPKDRFSAERLKGVDSTLKIQPAKLEDSAVYLCASRLGPSSYNSPLHFGNGTRLTVT.

In its sample, this clone was seen a few times. The sample contains more than one DNA sequence encoding this CDR3. The genes are TRBV4-1 and TRBJ2-1; D is perhaps TRBD2 (5 bases). Looked up from germline, CDR1 is MGHRA and CDR2 is YSYEKL. There are 14 residues in the CDR3. The V gene lost 1 base and the J gene lost 5 bases, with 9 bases spanning the gap. The CDR3 here is CASSQVGGNNEQFF. The CDR3 DNA reads as TGCGCCAGCAGCCAAGTAGGAGGAAACAATGAGCAGTTCTTC.

The rearrangement uses TRBV15 and TRBJ1-1, with D possibly matching TRBD1 (6 bases). Per the germline V gene, CDR1 is LNHNV and CDR2 is YYDKDF (reference sequence). The CDR3 length is 15 residues. Trimming cost V 4 bases and J 0 bases, with 12 bases left between them. The CDR3 reads CATSTRGGMNTEAFF. In DNA form, the CDR3 reads TGTGCCACCAGCACTAGGGGGGGAATGAACACTGAAGCTTTCTTT.

The chain has TRBV5-6 and TRBJ1-1, with D possibly matching TRBD1 (5 bases). Germline lookup yields CDR1 SGHDT and CDR2 YYEEEE. V lost 0 bases to trimming and J lost 1 base, with 16 bases between them. The CDR3 is 17 residues long. The CDR3 DNA reads TGTGCCAGCAGCTTGGAATGGGGATGGGGGGAGAACACTGAAGCTTTCTTT. Translating gives CASSLEWGWGENTEAFF.

J is TRBJ2-1 and V is TRBV9; TRBD2 matches 8 bases. V was pared by 0 bases and J by 4 bases, with 9 bases of the junction left unmatched. The CDR3 length is 17 residues. CDR1 and CDR2 from the germline V gene are SGDLS and YYNGEE. CDR3 DNA: TGTGCCAGCAGCGTAGAAGGCCGGGAGGGACCTTACAATGAGCAGTTCTTC. It encodes CASSVEGREGPYNEQFF.

V gene TRBV6-6 combines with J gene TRBJ2-5; D is undetermined. CDR1 and CDR2 from the germline V gene are MNHNY and SVGAGI (reference sequence). CDR3 length equals 13 residues. Trimming shortened V by 5 bases and J by 5 bases, and 12 bases separated the two germline ends. The CDR3 loop reads CASSTDLWETQYF. Written as DNA, the CDR3 is TGTGCCAGCAGTACGGACCTGTGGGAGACCCAGTACTTC.

A word on this clone: The same CDR3 is also encoded by other DNA sequences in this sample. The chain uses TRBV7-9 and TRBJ1-1, with D unresolved. The germline V gene has CDR1 SEHNR and CDR2 FQNEAQ (reference sequence). The CDR3 loop spans 13 amino acids. Trimming shortened V by 4 bases and J by 1 base, and 7 bases separated the two germline ends. In DNA, the CDR3 is TGTGCCAGCAGCTCCCCACCGAACACTGAAGCTTTCTTT. Its protein product is CASSSPPNTEAFF.

V gene TRBV4-3 combines with J gene TRBJ2-1, with TRBD2 as a possible D gene (6 bases). The V and J ends lost 0 bases and 2 bases respectively, with 17 bases between them. The germline V gene has CDR1 LGHNA and CDR2 YSLEER. There are 18 residues in the CDR3. CDR3 nucleotides: TGCGCCAGCAGCCAAGATTGGTCGGCGGGACCGGCCTACAATGAGCAGTTCTTC. Translating gives CASSQDWSAGPAYNEQFF.

The V gene is TRBV28, the J gene TRBJ2-7, with D hard to call. V gave up 2 bases and J gave up 3 bases, with 8 bases separating them. Germline V gives CDR1 MDHEN, CDR2 SYDVKM. The CDR3 extends over 13 amino acids. The CDR3 region is CASSLDLYYEQYF. The CDR3 DNA is TGTGCCAGCAGTTTAGATCTTTACTACGAGCAGTACTTC.

This clone was seen just once. Other DNA sequences in the sample encode the same CDR3. The CDR3 region is CASSQDRAGGLNEQFF. CDR3 DNA sequence: TGCGCCAGCAGCCAAGATCGAGCGGGGGGACTCAATGAGCAGTTCTTC. The V call is TRBV4-1, the J call TRBJ2-1; 9 bases fit TRBD2. This CDR3 comprises 16 residues. Germline V gene sequence: CDR1 MGHRA, CDR2 YSYEKL. V shed 0 bases, J shed 6 bases, and the junction held 6 bases outside the gene matches.

The chain couples TRBV5-6 to TRBJ2-7, with D perhaps matching TRBD1 (5 bases). The CDR3 sequence is 13 residues long. The V gene's germline CDR1 is SGHDT and CDR2 YYEEEE. V was shortened by 3 bases and J by 4 bases, with 11 bases between the two germline ends. The CDR3 sequence: CASSSGHLYEQYF. DNA of the CDR3: TGTGCCAGCAGCTCCGGACACCTTTACGAGCAGTACTTC.

This chain links TRBV6-5 with TRBJ1-1; no clear D. Germline V gene lookup returns CDR1 MNHEY and CDR2 SVGAGI. This CDR3 has 15 amino acids. Trimming cost V 0 bases and J 0 bases, with 8 bases left between them. The CDR3 protein is CASSYSTLMNTEAFF. The CDR3 bases are TGTGCCAGCAGTTACTCGACCTTAATGAACACTGAAGCTTTCTTT.

V and J are TRBV28 and TRBJ2-4; D might be TRBD2 (5 bases). Germline V gene sequence: CDR1 MDHEN, CDR2 SYDVKM. This CDR3 comprises 14 residues. V lost 2 bases and J 8 bases, leaving 13 bases between the germline ends. CDR3 sequence (DNA): TGTGCCAGCAGTTTAGCCAACGAGGGAGACATTCAGTACTTC. It is translated as CASSLANEGDIQYF.

The chain employs TRBV30 and TRBJ1-1, with D unresolved. The CDR3 spans 14 residues. Germline V gives CDR1 GTSNPN, CDR2 SVGIG (reference sequence). Trimming removed 3 bases at V and 1 base at J, with 12 bases between. The DNA of the CDR3 is TGTGCCTGGAGAGATGGACTCAGGAACACTGAAGCTTTCTTT. Protein product: CAWRDGLRNTEAFF.

This clone has just one count. V usage is TRBV30 and J usage is TRBJ2-3, with 7 bases aligning to TRBD2. The CDR3 totals 16 residues. Germline V CDR1 and CDR2: GTSNPN, SVGIG (reference sequence). The ends lost 0 bases at V and 1 base at J; junction bases unmatched: 7. The chain's CDR3 is CAWSVLAGEGTDTQYF. CDR3 nucleotides: TGTGCCTGGAGTGTACTCGCGGGGGAGGGCACAGATACGCAGTATTTT.

Note on this clone: Additional DNA sequences in this sample encode the identical CDR3. The rearrangement uses TRBV30 and TRBJ2-5; D gene uncertain. V shed 5 bases and J shed 2 bases, with 6 bases lying between them. Germline-derived CDR1 and CDR2 are GTSNPN and SVGIG (reference sequence). This CDR3 is 11 amino acids long. This CDR3 is CAWSPQETQYF. As DNA, the CDR3 is TGTGCCTGGTCACCACAAGAGACCCAGTACTTC. Full variable domain (outside the CDR3, taken from reference TRBV30 and TRBJ2-5): SQTIHQWPATLVQPVGSPLSLECTVEGTSNPNLYWYRQAAGRGLQLLFYSVGIGQISSEVPQNLSASRPQDRQFILSSKKLLLSDSGFYLCAWSPQETQYFGPGTRLLVL.